This TCR beta chain was identified during a study of OX40 agonist ivuxolimab in advanced cancers. Across the whole study: Patients were treated with intravenous ivuxolimab, dosed at 0.01 to 10 mg/kg and infused every 2 weeks.

The germline V gene encodes CDR1 DFQATT and CDR2 SNEGSKA (reference sequence). Deletions cut 5 bases from V and 12 bases from J, with 13 bases between. The CDR3 is 10 residues long. The table came from immunoSEQ multiplex PCR; TCRdb's copy has only in-frame clones and leaves some out. Found here are about 34,000 clones, 70% to 85% of them singletons; the top ten hold roughly 9.7%. The chain recombines TRBV20-1 with TRBJ1-2, with D tentatively TRBD1 (6 bases). The sequenced sample was CD4+ or CD8+ T cells sorted from blood, obtained in a trial of the OX40 agonist ivuxolimab. This receptor was taken from an adult with an advanced solid tumor such as melanoma, head and neck, liver or kidney cancer. CDR3 sequence (DNA): TGCAGTGCTGATAAGACAGGACACACCTTC. Protein sequence: CSADKTGHTF.